This T cell receptor (beta chain) was profiled in a study of T cell clonotyping in hematopoietic cell transplantation. Study results and caveats: Graft donor and pretransplant recipient Inverse Simpson Index values predicted broader posttransplant TCR diversity. Pathologically expanded recipient clonotypes increased progressively from day 30 to day 180 as diversity fell. No sorting was done, leaving CD4 and CD8 contributions mixed.

Recipient blood drawn about 28 days pretransplant and days 30, 100, 180 after. Method: immunoSEQ multiplex PCR; TCRdb's copy keeps in-frame clones and lacks some. The sample lists 10,000 to 15,000 clones, roughly 83% occurring once. Trimming took off 6 bases at V and 0 bases at J, with 18 bases between the two ends. Germline values: CDR1 SGHTA, CDR2 FQGNSA. The CDR3 is 17 residues long. Details on this clone: Its target is unknown.

The sequencing here drew on PBMCs, taken 100 days after allogeneic stem cell transplant. The receptor comes from a female patient in her thirties or forties who had an allogeneic stem cell transplant from a related donor, so T cells may come from the graft donor. Some clones in this sample may be carry-over from other donors' samples. The V gene is TRBV7-2, the J gene TRBJ1-5; possible D gene TRBD1, 5 bases. The CDR3: CASSPVEGRLSNQPQHF. The CDR3 DNA sequence: TGTGCCAGCAGTCCAGTGGAGGGGAGGCTTAGCAATCAGCCCCAGCATTTT.